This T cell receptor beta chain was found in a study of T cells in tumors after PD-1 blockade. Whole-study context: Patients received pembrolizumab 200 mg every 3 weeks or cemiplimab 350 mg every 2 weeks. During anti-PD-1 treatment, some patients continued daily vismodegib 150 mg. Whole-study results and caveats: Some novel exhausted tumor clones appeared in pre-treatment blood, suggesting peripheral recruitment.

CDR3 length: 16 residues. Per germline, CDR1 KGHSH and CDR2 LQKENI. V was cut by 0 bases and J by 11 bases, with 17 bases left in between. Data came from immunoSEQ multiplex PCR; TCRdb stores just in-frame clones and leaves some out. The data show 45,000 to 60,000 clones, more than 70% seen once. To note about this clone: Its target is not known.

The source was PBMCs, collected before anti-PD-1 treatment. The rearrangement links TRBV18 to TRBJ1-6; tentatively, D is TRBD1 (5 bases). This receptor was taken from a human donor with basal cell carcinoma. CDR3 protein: CASSPPSTGDRTPLHF. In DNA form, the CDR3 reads TGTGCCAGCTCACCACCATCAACAGGAGATAGGACACCCCTCCACTTT.